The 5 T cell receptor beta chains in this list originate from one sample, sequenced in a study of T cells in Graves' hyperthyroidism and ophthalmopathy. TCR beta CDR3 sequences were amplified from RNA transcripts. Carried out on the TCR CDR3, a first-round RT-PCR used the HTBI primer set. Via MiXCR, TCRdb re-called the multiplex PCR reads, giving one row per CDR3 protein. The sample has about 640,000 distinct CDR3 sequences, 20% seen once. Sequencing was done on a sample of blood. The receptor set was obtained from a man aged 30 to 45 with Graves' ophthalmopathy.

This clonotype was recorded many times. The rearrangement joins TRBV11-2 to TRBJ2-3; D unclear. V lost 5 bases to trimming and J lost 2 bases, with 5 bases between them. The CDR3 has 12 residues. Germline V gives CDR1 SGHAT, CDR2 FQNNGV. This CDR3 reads CASSHNTDTQYF. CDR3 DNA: TGTGCCAGCAGCCACAACACAGATACGCAGTATTTT. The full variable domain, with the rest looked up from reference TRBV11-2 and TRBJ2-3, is EAGVAQSPRYKIIEKRQSVAFWCNPISGHATLYWYQQILGQGPKLLIQFQNNGVVDDSQLPKDRFSAERLKGVDSTLKIQPAKLEDSAVYLCASSHNTDTQYFGPGTRLTVL.

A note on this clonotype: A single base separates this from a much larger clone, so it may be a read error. For the CDR3, the DNA is TGTGTCAGCAGCTTAGCTGAAGGACTGAGCTCCTACGAGCAGTACTTC. Protein sequence: CVSSLAEGLSSYEQYF. The V gene is TRBV7-9, the J gene TRBJ2-7; tentatively, D is TRBD2 (5 bases). The CDR3 consists of 16 residues. CDR1 and CDR2 from the germline V gene are SEHNR and FQNEAQ (reference sequence).

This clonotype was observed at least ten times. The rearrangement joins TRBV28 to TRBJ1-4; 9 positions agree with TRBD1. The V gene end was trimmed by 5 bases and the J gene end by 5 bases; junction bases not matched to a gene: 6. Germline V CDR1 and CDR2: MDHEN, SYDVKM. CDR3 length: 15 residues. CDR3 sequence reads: CASSQAGTGNEKLFF. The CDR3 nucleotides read TGTGCCAGCAGTCAAGCCGGGACAGGGAATGAAAAACTGTTTTTT.

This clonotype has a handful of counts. The CDR3 sequence is CASRQDRSSGNTIYF. The CDR3 DNA is TGTGCCAGTCGTCAGGACCGATCCTCTGGAAACACCATATATTTT. The gene calls are TRBV19 and TRBJ1-3; no clear D. Germline-derived CDR1 and CDR2 are LNHDA and SQIVND (reference sequence). V dropped 8 bases and J dropped 0 bases, with 14 bases sitting between them. The CDR3 spans 15 residues.

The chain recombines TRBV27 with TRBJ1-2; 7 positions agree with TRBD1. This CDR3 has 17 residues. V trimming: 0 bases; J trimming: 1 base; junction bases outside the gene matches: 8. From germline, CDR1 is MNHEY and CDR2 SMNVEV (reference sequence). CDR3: CASSLSGGNAVNYGYTF. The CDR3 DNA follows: TGTGCCAGCAGTTTATCAGGGGGCAATGCCGTTAACTATGGCTACACCTTC.